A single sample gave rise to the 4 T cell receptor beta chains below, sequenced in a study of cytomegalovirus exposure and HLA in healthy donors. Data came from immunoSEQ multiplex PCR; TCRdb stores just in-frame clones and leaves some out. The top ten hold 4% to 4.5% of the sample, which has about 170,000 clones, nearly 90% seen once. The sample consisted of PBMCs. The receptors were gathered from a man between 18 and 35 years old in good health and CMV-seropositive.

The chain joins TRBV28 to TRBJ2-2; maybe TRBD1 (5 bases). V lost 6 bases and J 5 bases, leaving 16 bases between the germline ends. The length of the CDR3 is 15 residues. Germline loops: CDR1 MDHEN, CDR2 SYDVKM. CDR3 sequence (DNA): TGTGCCAGCAGCCAGAACAAAAGGGGTACCGGGGAGCTGTTTTTT. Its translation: CASSQNKRGTGELFF.

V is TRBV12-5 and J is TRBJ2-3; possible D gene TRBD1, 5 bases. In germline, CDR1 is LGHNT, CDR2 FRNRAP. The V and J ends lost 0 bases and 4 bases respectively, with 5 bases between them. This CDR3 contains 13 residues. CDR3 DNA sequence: TGTGCTAGTGGTTTGGTAGGGGCAGATACGCAGTATTTT. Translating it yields CASGLVGADTQYF.

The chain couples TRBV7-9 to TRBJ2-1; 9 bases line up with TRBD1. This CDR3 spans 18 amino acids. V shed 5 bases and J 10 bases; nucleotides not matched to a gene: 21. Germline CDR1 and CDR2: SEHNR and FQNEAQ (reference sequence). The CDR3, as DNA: TGTGCCAGCAGCCTTGGACAGGGGCAGCTCCCTGACTTACGGGAGCAGTTCTTC. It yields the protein CASSLGQGQLPDLREQFF.

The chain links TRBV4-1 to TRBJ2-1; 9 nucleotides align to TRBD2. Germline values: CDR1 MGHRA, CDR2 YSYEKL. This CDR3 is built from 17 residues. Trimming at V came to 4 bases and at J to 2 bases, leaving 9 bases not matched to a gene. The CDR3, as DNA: TGCGCCAGCAGCCGATGGGTAGCGGGAGTTACCTACAATGAGCAGTTCTTC. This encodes CASSRWVAGVTYNEQFF.